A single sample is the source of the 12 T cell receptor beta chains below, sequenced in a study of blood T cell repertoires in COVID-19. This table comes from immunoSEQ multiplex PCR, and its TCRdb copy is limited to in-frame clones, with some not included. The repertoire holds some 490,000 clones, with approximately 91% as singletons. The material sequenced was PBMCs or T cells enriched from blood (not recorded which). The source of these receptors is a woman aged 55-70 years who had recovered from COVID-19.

CDR3 coding DNA: TGTGCCAGCACTCCCTCGGGGTTTGAAGCTTTCTTT. Its translation is CASTPSGFEAFF. The chain is built from TRBV11-2 and TRBJ1-1; no clear D gene. CDR3 length equals 12 residues. V lost 7 bases to trimming and J lost 7 bases, with 13 bases between them. CDR1 and CDR2 from the germline V gene are SGHAT and FQNNGV.

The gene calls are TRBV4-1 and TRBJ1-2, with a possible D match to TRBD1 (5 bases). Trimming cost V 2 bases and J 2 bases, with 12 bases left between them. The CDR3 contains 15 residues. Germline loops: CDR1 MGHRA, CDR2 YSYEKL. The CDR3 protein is CASSQSDTANYGYTF. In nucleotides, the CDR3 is TGCGCCAGCAGCCAATCGGACACAGCCAACTATGGCTACACCTTC.

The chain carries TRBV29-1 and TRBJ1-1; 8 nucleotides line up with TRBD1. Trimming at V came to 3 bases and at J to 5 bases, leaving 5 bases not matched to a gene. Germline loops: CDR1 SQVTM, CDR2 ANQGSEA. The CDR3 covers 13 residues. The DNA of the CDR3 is TGCAGCGTTGACCAGGGGGCAGGGACTGAAGCTTTCTTT. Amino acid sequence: CSVDQGAGTEAFF.

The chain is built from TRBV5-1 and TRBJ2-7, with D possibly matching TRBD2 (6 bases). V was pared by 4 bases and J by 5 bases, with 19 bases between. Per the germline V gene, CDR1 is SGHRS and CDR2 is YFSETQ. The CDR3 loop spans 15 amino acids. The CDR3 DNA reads TGCGCCAGCAGCCCCCGGGAGTTGGGGTCCCACGAGCAGTACTTC. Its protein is CASSPRELGSHEQYF.

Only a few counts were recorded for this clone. DNA for the CDR3: TGTGCCAGTAGCCTCGGGGAGAACACTGAAGCTTTCTTT. Translation: CASSLGENTEAFF. V is TRBV19 and J is TRBJ1-1; D is uncertain. CDR1 is LNHDA and CDR2 is SQIVND in the germline V gene (reference sequence). V lost 6 bases and J lost 1, with 9 bases in between. This CDR3 has 13 amino acids.

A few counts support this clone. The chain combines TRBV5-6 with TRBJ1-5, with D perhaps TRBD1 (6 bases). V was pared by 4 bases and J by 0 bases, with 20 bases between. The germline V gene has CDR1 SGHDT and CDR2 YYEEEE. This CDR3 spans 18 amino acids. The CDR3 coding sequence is TGTGCCAGCAGCCGCGGCGGGGGCAGGGTCTATAGCAATCAGCCCCAGCATTTT. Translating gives CASSRGGGRVYSNQPQHF.

CDR3 loop: CASSHAAGELFF. The CDR3 region has the DNA TGTGCCAGCAGCCACGCGGCCGGGGAGCTGTTTTTT. V usage is TRBV7-9 and J usage is TRBJ2-2; no firm D call. V lost 5 bases and J 6 bases, leaving 7 bases between the germline ends. The germline CDR1 and CDR2 sequences are SEHNR and FQNEAQ (reference sequence). This CDR3 has 12 residues.

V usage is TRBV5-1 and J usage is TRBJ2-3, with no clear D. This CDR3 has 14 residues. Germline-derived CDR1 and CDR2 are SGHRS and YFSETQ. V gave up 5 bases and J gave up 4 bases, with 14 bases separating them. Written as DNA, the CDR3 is TGCGCCAGCAGAGGCGACCGTAGCTCAGATACGCAGTATTTT. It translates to CASRGDRSSDTQYF.

The CDR3 loop is CAISDPLGAGGQETQYF. The CDR3, as DNA: TGTGCCATCAGTGACCCCCTTGGAGCGGGGGGGCAAGAGACCCAGTACTTC. The V and J genes are TRBV10-3 and TRBJ2-5, with 10 bases that match TRBD2. Unmatched junction bases numbered 9, after V lost 3 bases and J lost 2 bases. The CDR3 sequence is 17 residues long. CDR1 is ENHRY and CDR2 is SYGVKD in the germline V gene.

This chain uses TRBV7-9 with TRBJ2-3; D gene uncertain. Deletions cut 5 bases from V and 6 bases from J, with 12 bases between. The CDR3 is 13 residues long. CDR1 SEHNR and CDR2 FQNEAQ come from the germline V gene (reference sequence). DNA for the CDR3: TGTGCCAGCAGCCCAATTGGCAGGGATACGCAGTATTTT. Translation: CASSPIGRDTQYF.

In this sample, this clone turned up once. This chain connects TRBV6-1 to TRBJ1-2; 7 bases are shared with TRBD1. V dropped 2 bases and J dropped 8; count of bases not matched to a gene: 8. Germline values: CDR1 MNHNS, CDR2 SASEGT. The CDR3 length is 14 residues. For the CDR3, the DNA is TGTGCCAGCAGTGAACGACAGGGTCGGGTCGGCTACACCTTC. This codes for CASSERQGRVGYTF.

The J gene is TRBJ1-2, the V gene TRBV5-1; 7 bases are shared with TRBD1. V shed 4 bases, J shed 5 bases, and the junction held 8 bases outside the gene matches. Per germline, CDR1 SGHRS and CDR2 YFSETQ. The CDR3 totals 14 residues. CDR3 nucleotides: TGCGCCAGCAGCCCCGGACGGGGACAGTATGGCTACACCTTC. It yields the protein CASSPGRGQYGYTF. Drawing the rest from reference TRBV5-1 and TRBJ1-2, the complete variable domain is KAGVTQTPRYLIKTRGQQVTLSCSPISGHRSVSWYQQTPGQGLQFLFEYFSETQRNKGNFPGRFSGRQFSNSRSEMNVSTLELGDSALYLCASSPGRGQYGYTFGSGTRLTVV.